Sequencing of this TCR beta chain was carried out in a study of cytomegalovirus exposure and HLA in healthy donors. The donors belonged to the approximately 130-subject validation cohort, separate from the approximately 670-subject first cohort. A word on this clone: Antigen: not known.

Profiled with immunoSEQ multiplex PCR; TCRdb holds only in-frame clones, not every one. The table includes about 330,000 clones, about nine tenths detected once. From germline, CDR1 is DFQATT and CDR2 SNEGSKA (reference sequence). Trimming cost V 1 base and J 16 bases, with 14 bases left between them. CDR3 size: 11 residues. Study findings and constraints: Through in vitro validation, a few CMV-associated chains were shown to be specific for CMV antigens. The classifier was said to identify cytomegalovirus status with high specificity and sensitivity.

The sequence was collected from a woman between 25 and 40 years old in good health and CMV-seropositive. Source material: PBMCs. V gene TRBV20-1 combines with J gene TRBJ1-5, with unresolved D. The CDR3 loop reads CSARVERVHHF. CDR3 nucleotides: TGCAGTGCTAGAGTCGAACGGGTCCACCATTTT.